Listed below are T cell receptor beta chains from one sample, sequenced in a study of identical twins. TCRdb itself ran the 5' RACE reads through MiXCR, one entry per CDR3 protein. Of around 370,000 distinct CDR3 sequences listed, approximately 9.1% are singletons. Sequenced: naive T cells sorted from blood. The receptors shown here come from a woman between 45 and 65 years old in good health. CDR3s include the opening cysteine and the closing phenylalanine or tryptophan. Each record gives: J gene, V gene, CDR3 protein.

TRBJ1-1 TRBV15 CATSEDSIAFF
TRBJ1-1 TRBV5-5 CASSLSLIGDTEAFF
TRBJ2-1 TRBV4-2 CASSQEASGSSYNEQFF
TRBJ2-5 TRBV5-1 CASSLAGSVKETQYF
TRBJ2-3 TRBV7-2 CASSLLQLGTDTQYF
TRBJ2-5 TRBV29-1 CSVASSVERTTQYF
TRBJ2-1 TRBV29-1 CSVVNEQFF
TRBJ1-5 TRBV29-1 CSVGGGYDQPQHF
TRBJ2-2 TRBV21-1 CASSKGRVYPGELFF
TRBJ1-1 TRBV25-1 CASSGGQGYTEAFF
TRBJ2-5 TRBV5-1 CASSLAQGRETQYF
TRBJ2-2 TRBV9 CASSVAGELFF
TRBJ2-6 TRBV2 CASRQEGSGANVLTF
TRBJ2-5 TRBV5-5 CASSFVPGLGGETQYF
TRBJ1-6 TRBV6-5 CASSPGARNSPLHF
TRBJ2-1 TRBV2 CASRGRLADYNEQFF
TRBJ2-6 TRBV30 CAWETGAGANVLTF
TRBJ1-1 TRBV5-6 CASSYGGPEAFF
TRBJ2-5 TRBV15 CATSRDQGSQETQYF
TRBJ2-7 TRBV12-3/TRBV12-4 CASSAVGTYEQYF
TRBJ2-7 TRBV12-3/TRBV12-4 CASSSRGVPLAGDSYEQYF
TRBJ2-3 TRBV29-1 CSVEGDSHTDTQYF
TRBJ2-7 TRBV29-1 CSVRQGTYEQYF
TRBJ2-4 TRBV10-3 CASRDGNIQYF
TRBJ2-1 TRBV27 CASSSSSSPYNEQFF
TRBJ2-5 TRBV12-5 CASGLVRTSGSLETQYF
TRBJ2-1 TRBV7-9 CASSLSLAEVKSSYNEQFF
TRBJ2-5 TRBV12-3/TRBV12-4 CASRRTRGGGETQYF
TRBJ2-1 TRBV19 CASSMGVNEQFF
TRBJ2-7 TRBV5-5 CASSDEDRATYEQYF
TRBJ1-5 TRBV20-1 CSAQRKVGRGNQPQHF
TRBJ2-1 TRBV6-5 CASSYGWIGSSYNEQFF
TRBJ2-1 TRBV7-8 CASSPGLTTHEQFF
TRBJ2-3 TRBV29-1 CSIWGSGITDTQYF
TRBJ2-1 TRBV24-1 CATRSGRGPNEQFF
TRBJ1-5 TRBV15 CATSSDRALYQPQHF
TRBJ2-7 TRBV10-3 CAISDRGYEQYF
TRBJ2-1 TRBV7-8 CASSPQPSSYNEQFF